The 5 T cell receptor beta chains listed next were all sequenced from one sample in a study of blood T cells in healthy people across ages. It was with a sample-barcoded 5' primer and a J-beta primer mix that a second PCR of roughly 6 to 11 cycles was run. MiXCR was run by TCRdb on the 5' RACE reads, yielding one entry per CDR3 protein. The table shows around 1.5 million distinct CDR3 sequences, with roughly 40% occurring only once. The sample was blood. These receptors came from a woman under 30 in good health.

This chain uses TRBV18 with TRBJ2-7; TRBD2 matches at 9 bases. This CDR3 is built from 14 residues. CDR1 and CDR2 (germline): KGHSH, LQKENI. The J segment lost 7 bases and the V segment lost 1 base, leaving 5 bases of the junction unmatched. The chain's CDR3 is CASSPQSGGSEQYF. CDR3 nucleotides: TGTGCCAGCTCACCACAAAGCGGGGGGTCAGAGCAGTACTTC. Together with reference TRBV18 and TRBJ2-7, the CDR3 gives the full variable domain: NAGVMQNPRHLVRRRGQEARLRCSPMKGHSHVYWYRQLPEEGLKFMVYLQKENIIDESGMPKERFSAEFPKEGPSILRIQQVVRGDSAAYFCASSPQSGGSEQYFGPGTRLTVT.

In DNA, the CDR3 is TGCAGTGCTAGTTTACCTAGCGGGATTCAAGAGACCCAGTTCTTC. This sequence encodes CSASLPSGIQETQFF. The chain is built from TRBV20-1 and TRBJ2-5, with 9 bases identical to TRBD2. The J call is uncertain, as TRBJ2-1 better fits the DNA end. CDR3 length: 15 residues. Per germline, CDR1 DFQATT and CDR2 SNEGSKA (reference sequence).

The chain couples TRBV15 to TRBJ1-6; D call uncertain. In germline, CDR1 is LNHNV, CDR2 YYDKDF (reference sequence). The CDR3 is 13 amino acids. Trimming shortened V by 0 bases and J by 9 bases, and 6 bases separated the two germline ends. The CDR3 DNA is TGTGCCACCAGCAGAGAAGAGGGTTCACCCCTCCACTTT. Its translation is CATSREEGSPLHF.

V is TRBV20-1 and J is TRBJ2-2; TRBD1 matches at 8 bases. Germline V gives CDR1 DFQATT, CDR2 SNEGSKA (reference sequence). The CDR3 covers 17 residues. With 0 bases clipped from V and 3 bases from J, the junction kept 9 bases outside the gene matches. The CDR3 DNA is TGCAGTGCTAGAGATGGCGACAGGGGTCGGGACACCGGGGAGCTGTTTTTT. Protein product: CSARDGDRGRDTGELFF.

CDR3 amino acids: CASALGPLTNEKLFF. The CDR3 region has the DNA TGTGCCAGCGCGCTGGGCCCATTAACTAATGAAAAACTGTTTTTT. This chain uses TRBV3-1 with TRBJ1-4, with D hard to call. Trimming shortened V by 8 bases and J by 1 base, and 14 bases separated the two germline ends. This CDR3 contains 15 residues. The germline gives CDR1 LGHDT, CDR2 YNNKEL (reference sequence).